The 2 T cell receptor beta chains presented below share a single source sample, sequenced in a study of cytomegalovirus exposure and HLA in healthy donors. Some clones are missing from TCRdb's copy, which holds only in-frame ones; the method was immunoSEQ multiplex PCR. The data hold about 150,000 clones, with about 94% observed a single time. Specimen: PBMCs. Receptors originate from a young man in good health and CMV-seropositive.

V and J are TRBV15 and TRBJ2-6, with TRBD1 as a possible D gene (5 bases). Germline CDR1 reads LNHNV; CDR2 reads YYDKDF (reference sequence). The CDR3 sequence is 15 residues long. V lost 3 bases, J lost 0 bases, and 6 bases lay in between. The CDR3 nucleotides are TGTGCCACCAGCAGCAGGGTCTCTGGGGCCAACGTCCTGACTTTC. It encodes CATSSRVSGANVLTF.

The chain links TRBV27 to TRBJ1-5, with TRBD1 identical over 10 bases. The junction had 6 bases not matched to a gene; V was cut back by 2 bases and J by 5 bases. CDR1 is MNHEY and CDR2 is SMNVEV in the germline V gene (reference sequence). The CDR3 contains 16 residues. CDR3: CASSLARDRGYQPQHF. DNA for the CDR3: TGTGCCAGCAGTTTAGCCCGGGACAGGGGCTATCAGCCCCAGCATTTT.